Here is one T cell receptor beta chain with its context. Its target is not known. A much larger clone is a single base away; this may be a read error. The template consisted of bulk tumor genomic DNA, with about 620 ng used per sample. Several far-apart biopsies were taken per primary tumor during surgery. Patients went through curative surgery, and their non-small cell lung cancer was untreated and newly diagnosed. These data originate in a study of immune heterogeneity within non-small cell lung tumors. Study results and limitations: High-frequency T-cell receptor beta clonotypes differed largely between individual patients. The study found identical dominant CDR3 beta clonotypes recurring across tumor sites within a patient, alongside site-unique high-frequency clones.

Trimming took off 7 bases at V and 9 bases at J, with 13 bases between the two ends. This CDR3 is 12 amino acids long. Amplification of TCR beta CDR3 was performed by multiplex PCR with 32 V and 13 J primers. TCRdb fed the multiplex PCR reads into MiXCR, producing one record per CDR3 protein. Of over 10,000 distinct CDR3 sequences in the sample, about a quarter were seen once. The specimen sequenced was lung tumor tissue. The gene calls are TRBV12-3 or TRBV12-4 and TRBJ1-5, with D unresolved. The sequence came from a man between 50 and 59 years old with non-small cell lung cancer. CDR3: CASIYTAGPQHF. In DNA, the CDR3 is TGTGCCAGCATATACACAGCCGGGCCCCAGCATTTT.